A selection of T cell receptor beta chains follows, all from one sample in a study of cytomegalovirus exposure and HLA in healthy donors. Sequencing was performed with immunoSEQ multiplex PCR; in TCRdb, only in-frame clones are kept and a portion is missing. The table has around 120,000 clones, over 60% seen once. The sequenced sample consisted of PBMCs. The receptors originated from a woman in her forties in good health and CMV-seropositive. Each CDR3 is given with its conserved first and last residue. Each record gives: clone size, V gene, J gene, D gene, CDR3 DNA, CDR3 protein. A D gene is named only where the DNA matches it firmly. Size values are once, few and many counts, or a class for expanded clones, and some rows have none.

clone size: -; V gene: TRBV9; J gene: TRBJ2-3; D gene: -; CDR3 DNA: TGTGCCAGCAGCGAGGCGGGGAACCTTCGAGATACGCAGTATTTT; CDR3 protein: CASSEAGNLRDTQYF
clone size: -; V gene: TRBV15; J gene: TRBJ2-7; D gene: TRBD2; CDR3 DNA: TGTGCCACCAGCAGAGACTCCCTAGCGGGAGCGGGGTACGAGCAGTACTTC; CDR3 protein: CATSRDSLAGAGYEQYF
clone size: -; V gene: TRBV19; J gene: TRBJ2-1; D gene: TRBD2; CDR3 DNA: TGTGCCAGTAGTACCCGGACTAGGTCCTACAATGAGCAGTTCTTC; CDR3 protein: CASSTRTRSYNEQFF
clone size: -; V gene: TRBV7-8; J gene: TRBJ1-2; D gene: -; CDR3 DNA: TGTGCCAGCAGTCCTATGACCAGGCTCAACTATGGCTACACCTTC; CDR3 protein: CASSPMTRLNYGYTF
clone size: -; V gene: TRBV4-3; J gene: TRBJ2-7; D gene: -; CDR3 DNA: TGCGCCAGCAGCCAACAGGTTGGTGTGTACTACGAGCAGTACTTC; CDR3 protein: CASSQQVGVYYEQYF
clone size: -; V gene: TRBV5-1; J gene: TRBJ1-5; D gene: -; CDR3 DNA: TGCGCCAGCAGCTCTATTTGGCAGCCCCAGCATTTT; CDR3 protein: CASSSIWQPQHF
clone size: -; V gene: TRBV7-8; J gene: TRBJ1-3; D gene: -; CDR3 DNA: TGTGCCAGCAGCCCAGGTCACGGTTGGGCAAACACCATATATTTT; CDR3 protein: CASSPGHGWANTIYF
clone size: -; V gene: TRBV4-2; J gene: TRBJ1-3; D gene: -; CDR3 DNA: TGTGCCAGCAGCCAAGAGCGGAGCTCTGGAAACACCATATATTTT; CDR3 protein: CASSQERSSGNTIYF
clone size: -; V gene: TRBV19; J gene: TRBJ1-5; D gene: TRBD1; CDR3 DNA: TGTGCCAGCCTCAGGGGGCGGGATCAGCCCCAGCATTTT; CDR3 protein: CASLRGRDQPQHF
clone size: -; V gene: TRBV6-6; J gene: TRBJ2-7; D gene: -; CDR3 DNA: TGTGCCAGCAGTTCGAGTTCCTACGAGCAGTACTTC; CDR3 protein: CASSSSSYEQYF
clone size: -; V gene: TRBV12-5; J gene: TRBJ1-6; D gene: -; CDR3 DNA: TGTGCTAGTGGCGGTGATTATAATTCACCCCTCCACTTT; CDR3 protein: CASGGDYNSPLHF
clone size: -; V gene: TRBV19; J gene: TRBJ2-5; D gene: -; CDR3 DNA: TGTGCCAGTAGCCGCGCCGAGGTCGGGACCCAGTACTTC; CDR3 protein: CASSRAEVGTQYF
clone size: once; V gene: TRBV2; J gene: TRBJ1-2; D gene: -; CDR3 DNA: TGTGCCAGCAGGGACAGCTTTGGCTACACCTTC; CDR3 protein: CASRDSFGYTF
clone size: -; V gene: TRBV19; J gene: TRBJ2-7; D gene: TRBD1; CDR3 DNA: TGTGCCAGTAGCCCGACAGGGCCATCCTACGAGCAGTACTTC; CDR3 protein: CASSPTGPSYEQYF
clone size: -; V gene: TRBV6-1; J gene: TRBJ2-7; D gene: -; CDR3 DNA: TGTGCCAGCCCAGCGGGCTCAAGCTCCTACGAGCAGTACTTC; CDR3 protein: CASPAGSSSYEQYF
clone size: once; V gene: TRBV13; J gene: TRBJ1-2; D gene: -; CDR3 DNA: TGTGCCAGCAGCTCCCGCGGAACAGGGCGAGAGGGCTACACCTTC; CDR3 protein: CASSSRGTGREGYTF
clone size: -; V gene: TRBV5-5; J gene: TRBJ1-4; D gene: -; CDR3 DNA: TGTGCCAGCAGCTTGGCCATCCACTCAACTAATGAAAAACTGTTTTTT; CDR3 protein: CASSLAIHSTNEKLFF
clone size: -; V gene: TRBV16; J gene: TRBJ2-4; D gene: TRBD2; CDR3 DNA: TGTGCCAGCAGCCCTAGCGGGGGGCCGATCAAAAACATTCAGTACTTC; CDR3 protein: CASSPSGGPIKNIQYF
clone size: -; V gene: TRBV5-4; J gene: TRBJ2-5; D gene: TRBD1; CDR3 DNA: TGTGCCAGCAGCCACGGGACAGATCAAGAGACCCAGTACTTC; CDR3 protein: CASSHGTDQETQYF
clone size: -; V gene: TRBV2; J gene: TRBJ2-1; D gene: TRBD2; CDR3 DNA: TGTGCCAGCAGTGAGTTTCGGGGACTAGGCAACAATGAGCAGTTCTTC; CDR3 protein: CASSEFRGLGNNEQFF
clone size: -; V gene: TRBV23-1; J gene: TRBJ1-2; D gene: -; CDR3 DNA: TGCGCCAGCAGTCAATCGTACAGCTACACCTTC; CDR3 protein: CASSQSYSYTF
clone size: -; V gene: TRBV19; J gene: TRBJ1-6; D gene: TRBD1; CDR3 DNA: TGTGCCAGTAGTAGGGACACAGGGGTCTCCTATAATTCACCCCTCCACTTT; CDR3 protein: CASSRDTGVSYNSPLHF
clone size: -; V gene: TRBV7-6; J gene: TRBJ1-5; D gene: -; CDR3 DNA: TGTGCCAGCAGCTTCGGGGTGTTTGGAAGCAATCAGCCCCAGCATTTT; CDR3 protein: CASSFGVFGSNQPQHF
clone size: -; V gene: TRBV10-3; J gene: TRBJ2-6; D gene: TRBD1; CDR3 DNA: TGTGCCATCAGGAACTCGGGACAGGGACCTTATGGGGCCAACGTCCTGACTTTC; CDR3 protein: CAIRNSGQGPYGANVLTF
clone size: -; V gene: TRBV6-5; J gene: TRBJ2-3; D gene: -; CDR3 DNA: TGTGCCAGCAGTCATGCAGGAGCTGCGGGGGATACGCAGTATTTT; CDR3 protein: CASSHAGAAGDTQYF
clone size: few; V gene: TRBV5-1; J gene: TRBJ2-7; D gene: -; CDR3 DNA: TGCGCCAGCAGCTTGGAACCGGGACAACTCCGTGGCTACGAGCAGTACTTC; CDR3 protein: CASSLEPGQLRGYEQYF
clone size: -; V gene: TRBV10-3; J gene: TRBJ2-7; D gene: TRBD1; CDR3 DNA: TGTGCCATCACCTTTGGACAGGGGGGTTACGAGCAGTACTTC; CDR3 protein: CAITFGQGGYEQYF
clone size: -; V gene: TRBV18; J gene: TRBJ2-3; D gene: -; CDR3 DNA: TGTGCCAGCTCATCTAGCACAGATACGCAGTATTTT; CDR3 protein: CASSSSTDTQYF
clone size: -; V gene: TRBV29-1; J gene: TRBJ2-1; D gene: TRBD1; CDR3 DNA: TGCAGCGTTGGCCTGGGGACAGGGGTTGCCAATGAGCAGTTCTTC; CDR3 protein: CSVGLGTGVANEQFF
clone size: -; V gene: TRBV4-3; J gene: TRBJ2-1; D gene: TRBD2; CDR3 DNA: TGCGCCAGCAGCCAGACTAGCGTAAGGAGCTCCTACAATGAGCAGTTCTTC; CDR3 protein: CASSQTSVRSSYNEQFF
clone size: -; V gene: TRBV7-2; J gene: TRBJ2-7; D gene: TRBD1; CDR3 DNA: TGTGCCAGCAGCTTAGTCGGGCAGGGGGTCTTTCAGTACTTC; CDR3 protein: CASSLVGQGVFQYF
clone size: -; V gene: TRBV2; J gene: TRBJ2-1; D gene: TRBD1; CDR3 DNA: TGTGCCAGCAGTGTCCGGGACAGGGGGATCACCTACAATGAGCAGTTCTTC; CDR3 protein: CASSVRDRGITYNEQFF
clone size: -; V gene: TRBV27; J gene: TRBJ1-4; D gene: -; CDR3 DNA: TGTGCCAGCAGTTTGAGCCAGGGAGGTGAAAAACTGTTTTTT; CDR3 protein: CASSLSQGGEKLFF
clone size: -; V gene: TRBV19; J gene: TRBJ2-7; D gene: TRBD1; CDR3 DNA: TGTGCCAGTAGTAGAGGTGCCGGGACAGGGGCCTACGAGCAGTACTTC; CDR3 protein: CASSRGAGTGAYEQYF
clone size: once; V gene: TRBV4-3; J gene: TRBJ1-2; D gene: TRBD1; CDR3 DNA: TGCGCCAGCAGCCAAGACGTTGGGACAGGGGGCATCGTTGAGGGCTACACCTTC; CDR3 protein: CASSQDVGTGGIVEGYTF
clone size: -; V gene: TRBV4-3; J gene: TRBJ2-3; D gene: TRBD2; CDR3 DNA: TGCGCCAGCAGCCAAGACCCCAGGGGACTAGCGGGAGGGGCAGCAGATACGCAGTATTTT; CDR3 protein: CASSQDPRGLAGGAADTQYF
clone size: -; V gene: TRBV10-3; J gene: TRBJ1-1; D gene: -; CDR3 DNA: TGTGCCATCAGCCAGGGAGGGATGAACACTGAAGCTTTCTTT; CDR3 protein: CAISQGGMNTEAFF
clone size: -; V gene: TRBV4-1; J gene: TRBJ1-1; D gene: -; CDR3 DNA: TGCGCCAGCAGCAAAGGGGGTACGGGAGTGAACACTGAAGCTTTCTTT; CDR3 protein: CASSKGGTGVNTEAFF
clone size: -; V gene: TRBV6-5; J gene: TRBJ2-3; D gene: -; CDR3 DNA: TGTGCCAGCAGTTACGAAGGAGAGACAGATACGCAGTATTTT; CDR3 protein: CASSYEGETDTQYF
clone size: -; V gene: TRBV29-1; J gene: TRBJ1-2; D gene: TRBD1; CDR3 DNA: TGCAGCGTTGCAGGGGGAATAGGAGATGGCTACACCTTC; CDR3 protein: CSVAGGIGDGYTF
clone size: -; V gene: TRBV7-9; J gene: TRBJ1-5; D gene: -; CDR3 DNA: TGTGCCAGCAGCTGGGGGGGATTCAGTCAGCCCCAGCATTTT; CDR3 protein: CASSWGGFSQPQHF
clone size: -; V gene: TRBV5-5; J gene: TRBJ1-6; D gene: -; CDR3 DNA: TGTGCCAGCAGCTTTGCAGGGTCCCGTTCACCCCTCCACTTT; CDR3 protein: CASSFAGSRSPLHF
clone size: -; V gene: TRBV6-1; J gene: TRBJ1-1; D gene: -; CDR3 DNA: TGTGCCAGCAGTGAAGGACACATAGAGAACACTGAAGCTTTCTTT; CDR3 protein: CASSEGHIENTEAFF
clone size: -; V gene: TRBV4-1; J gene: TRBJ2-1; D gene: TRBD2; CDR3 DNA: TGCGCCAGCAGCCGCCTAGGGAGCGGGAGTTCTAATGAGCAGTTCTTC; CDR3 protein: CASSRLGSGSSNEQFF
clone size: -; V gene: TRBV7-9; J gene: TRBJ2-1; D gene: TRBD1; CDR3 DNA: TGTGCCAGCAGCCTTGAGGGGGACAGGGTCGACAATGAGCAGTTCTTC; CDR3 protein: CASSLEGDRVDNEQFF
clone size: -; V gene: TRBV29-1; J gene: TRBJ1-2; D gene: TRBD1; CDR3 DNA: TGCAGCGTATCATCCGGGACAGACTTTTATGGCTACACCTTC; CDR3 protein: CSVSSGTDFYGYTF
clone size: -; V gene: TRBV2; J gene: TRBJ2-1; D gene: TRBD1; CDR3 DNA: TGTGCCAGCAGTGTAGGCAGGGGGCTAAACAATGAGCAGTTCTTC; CDR3 protein: CASSVGRGLNNEQFF
clone size: few; V gene: TRBV27; J gene: TRBJ1-5; D gene: TRBD1; CDR3 DNA: TGTGCCAGCAGGCGGACAGGGGAAGGGAGCAATCAGCCCCAGCATTTT; CDR3 protein: CASRRTGEGSNQPQHF
clone size: few; V gene: TRBV6-5; J gene: TRBJ1-4; D gene: -; CDR3 DNA: TGTGCCAGCAGTGCCCGCGGGGGGTGGGATGAAAAACTGTTTTTT; CDR3 protein: CASSARGGWDEKLFF
clone size: -; V gene: TRBV2; J gene: TRBJ2-1; D gene: TRBD2; CDR3 DNA: TGTGCCAGCAGTGCGACCGGGACTAGCGTTCAAAGCTCCTACAATGAGCAGTTCTTC; CDR3 protein: CASSATGTSVQSSYNEQFF
clone size: -; V gene: TRBV4-3; J gene: TRBJ2-3; D gene: -; CDR3 DNA: TGCGCCAGCAGCCAGCTTAGGGGAGGATACGATACGCAGTATTTT; CDR3 protein: CASSQLRGGYDTQYF
clone size: -; V gene: TRBV6-1; J gene: TRBJ2-3; D gene: TRBD2; CDR3 DNA: TGTGCCAGCAGTGTGGGACTAGCGGGGGCCGTGGGGGATACGCAGTATTTT; CDR3 protein: CASSVGLAGAVGDTQYF
clone size: few; V gene: TRBV19; J gene: TRBJ1-2; D gene: TRBD1; CDR3 DNA: TGTGCCAGTGGGGACAGGGCGTCGGTTGATGGCTACACCTTC; CDR3 protein: CASGDRASVDGYTF